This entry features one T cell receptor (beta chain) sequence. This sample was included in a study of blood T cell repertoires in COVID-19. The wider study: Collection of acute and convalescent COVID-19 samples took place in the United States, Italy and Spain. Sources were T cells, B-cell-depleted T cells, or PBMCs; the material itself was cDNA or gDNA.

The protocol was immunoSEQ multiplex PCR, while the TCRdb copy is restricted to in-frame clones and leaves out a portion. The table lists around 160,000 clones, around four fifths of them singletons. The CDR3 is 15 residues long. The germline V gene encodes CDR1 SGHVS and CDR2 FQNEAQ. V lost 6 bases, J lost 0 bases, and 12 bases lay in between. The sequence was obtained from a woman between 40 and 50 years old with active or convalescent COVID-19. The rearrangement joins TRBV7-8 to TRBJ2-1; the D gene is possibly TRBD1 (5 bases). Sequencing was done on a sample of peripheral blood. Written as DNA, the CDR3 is TGTGCCAGCAGATACAGGCTGAGCTCCTACAATGAGCAGTTCTTC. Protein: CASRYRLSSYNEQFF.